The 19 T cell receptor beta chains below were found in one sample sequenced in a study of CD8+CD57+ T cells in acquired aplastic anemia (dated by TCRdb to the late 2010s). The patients picked for sequencing were ones in whom flow cytometry had shown an expansion of CD8+CD57+ cells. TCRdb lists the instrument as Illumina HiSeq 2000. Genomic DNA served as template for TCR beta VDJ combination and CDR3 sequence profiling. The public reads were reanalyzed by TCRdb: fastp trimming at Q25, MiXCR alignment, in-frame beta chains only. All rows with the same CDR3 protein become a single entry with the most common DNA and genes. This sample lists a few hundred thousand distinct CDR3 sequences; roughly 45% were detected once. The ten largest clones take up less than 20% of the sample. The sequenced material came from sorted CD4+, CD8+, or CD8+CD57+ T cells (not recorded which) from PBMCs. Receptors originate from a human donor with aplastic anemia.

The genes are TRBV19 and TRBJ2-7; 9 bases are a match to TRBD1. V trimming: 9 bases; J trimming: 3 bases; junction bases outside the gene matches: 9. The CDR3 spans 14 residues. The germline V gene encodes CDR1 LNHDA and CDR2 SQIVND (reference sequence). The CDR3 loop reads CASSEQGAGYEQYF. The DNA for the CDR3 is TGTGCCAGCAGTGAACAGGGGGCCGGCTACGAGCAGTACTTC. Based on the CDR3 plus reference TRBV19 and TRBJ2-7, the full variable domain is DGGITQSPKYLFRKEGQNVTLSCEQNLNHDAMYWYRQDPGQGLRLIYYSQIVNDFQKGDIAEGYSVSREKKESFPLTVTSAQKNPTAFYLCASSEQGAGYEQYFGPGTRLTVT.

Many counts were recorded for this clonotype. The chain links TRBV19 to TRBJ1-3, with D uncertain. Trimming removed 5 bases from V and 4 bases from J, with 15 bases in between. This CDR3 has 15 amino acids. CDR1 and CDR2 (germline): LNHDA, SQIVND (reference sequence). The CDR3 loop reads CASSRSSGSGNTIYF. CDR3 nucleotides: TGTGCCAGTAGTCGGAGCTCGGGATCGGGAAACACCATATATTTT.

The chain uses TRBV7-8 and TRBJ2-1; weak D call: TRBD1 (6 bases). V lost 1 base and J 7 bases, leaving 17 bases between the germline ends. Germline-derived CDR1 and CDR2 are SGHVS and FQNEAQ. The CDR3 totals 16 residues. The CDR3 DNA reads TGTGCCAGCAGCTTAGTTGAGTCAGGGGATTCTAATGAGCAGTTCTTC. Protein sequence: CASSLVESGDSNEQFF.

This clonotype was detected many times. This chain uses TRBV20-1 with TRBJ1-5; TRBD1 aligns across 7 bases. Germline V gene sequence: CDR1 DFQATT, CDR2 SNEGSKA (reference sequence). CDR3 length equals 13 residues. J was trimmed by 2 bases and V by 2 bases; bases with no gene match: 0. CDR3: CSARTGGNQPQHF. CDR3 nucleotide sequence: TGCAGTGCTAGAACAGGGGGCAATCAGCCCCAGCATTTT.

The genes are TRBV25-1 and TRBJ2-3; D gene ambiguous. V dropped 8 bases and J dropped 4 bases, with 4 bases sitting between them. Germline lookup yields CDR1 MGHDK and CDR2 SYGVNS. There are 10 residues in the CDR3. The CDR3 nucleotides are TGTGCCAGCGCGGCAGATACGCAGTATTTT. Encoded protein: CASAADTQYF.

The rearrangement joins TRBV5-6 to TRBJ1-4, with 11 bases lining up with TRBD1. The V segment lost 5 bases and the J segment 6 bases; nucleotides outside the gene matches: 3. The CDR3 length is 14 residues. The V gene's germline CDR1 is SGHDT and CDR2 YYEEEE. The CDR3 bases are TGTGCCAGCAGTTGGACAGGGGGCCATGAAAAACTGTTTTTT. This gives the protein CASSWTGGHEKLFF.

A remark on this clonotype: At one end the junction does not follow the germline gene, possibly because of a read error. This rearrangement joins TRBV5-1 to TRBJ2-6; TRBD2 is a possible D gene (6 bases). Per the germline V gene, CDR1 is SGHRS and CDR2 is YFSETQ. CDR3 length: 15 residues. CDR3: CASSLGGTGASVLTF. CDR3 nucleotide sequence: TGCGCCAGCAGCTTGGGAGGGACTGGGGCCAGCGTCCTGACTTTC.

This clonotype came up many times. The V and J genes are TRBV2 and TRBJ2-7, with 10 bases fitting TRBD2. The length of the CDR3 is 15 residues. From germline, CDR1 is SNHLY and CDR2 FYNNEI. With 8 bases clipped from V and 2 bases from J, the junction kept 9 bases outside the gene matches. The CDR3 region is CASSPGTSATYEQYF. CDR3 bases: TGTGCCAGCTCCCCTGGGACTAGCGCGACCTACGAGCAGTACTTC.

This clonotype was seen many times. V usage is TRBV2 and J usage is TRBJ2-3, with 8 bases identical to TRBD2. The CDR3 is 15 amino acids. Trimming removed 6 bases from V and 4 bases from J; junction bases left unmatched: 9. CDR1 is SNHLY, CDR2 FYNNEI, per germline. CDR3: CASRPGLAGADTQYF. The DNA of the CDR3 is TGTGCCAGCAGACCGGGGCTAGCGGGCGCAGATACGCAGTATTTT.

The V call is TRBV5-1, the J call TRBJ2-1; 8 bases agree with TRBD2. The germline V gene encodes CDR1 SGHRS and CDR2 YFSETQ. The CDR3 totals 15 residues. V dropped 1 base and J dropped 5; count of bases not matched to a gene: 5. CDR3 sequence (DNA): TGCGCCAGCAGCTTGAACGCGGGGGGCCACAATGAGCAGTTCTTC. Protein: CASSLNAGGHNEQFF.

V and J are TRBV19 and TRBJ1-6, with 9 bases lining up with TRBD1. The CDR3 runs to 18 residues. The V segment lost 3 bases and the J segment 0 bases; nucleotides outside the gene matches: 6. Germline CDR1 is LNHDA and CDR2 is SQIVND (reference sequence). The CDR3 DNA reads as TGTGCCAGTAGTATCACCGGGACAGGGAGCTCCTATAATTCACCCCTCCACTTT. This sequence encodes CASSITGTGSSYNSPLHF.

CDR3 nucleotide sequence: TGTGCCACCAGCCTCCGGGACAGGGGGAACTATGGCTACACCTTC. Amino acids: CATSLRDRGNYGYTF. The chain joins TRBV15 to TRBJ1-2, with TRBD1 matching over 11 bases. Germline-derived CDR1 and CDR2 are LNHNV and YYDKDF (reference sequence). V gave up 5 bases and J gave up 2 bases; unmatched junction bases: 4. The CDR3 is 15 residues long.

This clonotype was recorded many times. The chain joins TRBV24-1 to TRBJ1-2; 7 bases align to TRBD1. The J segment lost 4 bases and the V segment lost 2 bases, leaving 15 bases of the junction unmatched. The CDR3 sequence is 18 residues long. Germline lookup yields CDR1 KGHDR and CDR2 SFDVKD. In DNA, the CDR3 is TGTGCCACCAGTGATTCGAATAACATCCGGGACAGCTTCTATGGCTACACCTTC. Protein sequence: CATSDSNNIRDSFYGYTF.

This clonotype appeared once. Mismatch with germline at one junction end may stem from a read error. The rearrangement joins TRBV25-1 to TRBJ2-7; D gene uncertain. CDR3 length: 17 residues. Per the germline V gene, CDR1 is MGHDK and CDR2 is SYGVNS. CDR3 loop: CASSLAWTVSPSYEQYF. In DNA form, the CDR3 reads TGCGCCAGCAGCTTGGCGTGGACGGTGTCGCCCTCCTACGAGCAGTACTTC.

In this sample, this clonotype turned up many times. The chain couples TRBV5-1 to TRBJ1-1, with a possible D match to TRBD1 (5 bases). The ends were cut back, 0 bases at V and 6 bases at J, with 12 bases in the middle. CDR1 SGHRS and CDR2 YFSETQ come from the germline V gene. This CDR3 has 14 residues. The CDR3 nucleotides are TGCGCCAGCAGCTTGGGCGGGACTTCAGCTGAAGCTTTCTTT. This translates into CASSLGGTSAEAFF.

This clonotype came up once. The chain joins TRBV19 to TRBJ1-6; no clear D gene. CDR3 length equals 16 residues. CDR1 and CDR2 (germline): LNHDA, SQIVND (reference sequence). The ends were cut back, 1 base at V and 10 bases at J, with 17 bases in the middle. The CDR3 region is CASSIVQGWTESPLHF. The DNA of the CDR3 is TGTGCCAGTAGTATAGTACAAGGATGGACGGAGTCACCCCTCCACTTT.

This clonotype was picked up a small number of times. The chain couples TRBV3-1 to TRBJ2-1; D is perhaps TRBD1 or TRBD2 (5 bases each). With 1 base removed from V and 3 bases from J, the gap between germline ends came to 10 bases. CDR1 is LGHDT, CDR2 YNNKEL, per germline (reference sequence). The CDR3 contains 15 residues. CDR3 residues: CASSQGWGSYNEQFF. CDR3 coding DNA: TGTGCCAGCAGCCAAGGGTGGGGGAGCTACAATGAGCAGTTCTTC.

This clonotype was detected many times. The chain couples TRBV2 to TRBJ2-1; 10 nucleotides line up with TRBD2. In germline, CDR1 is SNHLY, CDR2 FYNNEI. J gave up 6 bases and V 2 bases, and 4 bases lay outside the gene matches. The CDR3 spans 15 residues. The CDR3 nucleotides read TGTGCCAGCAGTGAAAGACTAGCGGGTGGCAATGAGCAGTTCTTC. Translating gives CASSERLAGGNEQFF.

This clonotype has at least ten counts. The chain recombines TRBV11-2 with TRBJ1-4, with 10 bases that match TRBD1. The CDR3 totals 15 residues. Per the germline V gene, CDR1 is SGHAT and CDR2 is FQNNGV. With V trimmed by 5 bases and J by 7 bases, 7 bases remained unmatched. The CDR3: CASSADRGQGEKLFF. The CDR3 coding sequence is TGTGCCAGCAGCGCCGACAGGGGGCAAGGTGAAAAACTGTTTTTT. Full variable domain (remainder filled in from reference TRBV11-2 and TRBJ1-4): EAGVAQSPRYKIIEKRQSVAFWCNPISGHATLYWYQQILGQGPKLLIQFQNNGVVDDSQLPKDRFSAERLKGVDSTLKIQPAKLEDSAVYLCASSADRGQGEKLFFGSGTQLSVL.